This TCR beta chain was sequenced in a study of shared clonotypes between healthy human individuals (TCRdb year 2020). For the wider study: Three men and a couple of women, aged 18 to 49 years, made up the cohort. For each donor, three plates each were used for CD4 naive and CD4 memory, two plates were used for CD8 naive, and one plate was used for CD8 memory. To estimate repertoire size and how much clonotypes are shared between individuals, the study performed deep sequencing of blood TCR repertoires from about five healthy adults. To increase sequencing depth and limit assay-specific biases, TCR repertoire library preparation and sequencing were carried out by different laboratories using diverse techniques. Between about 0.9 and 10 billion PBMCs per donor were obtained by leukapheresis.

To note about this clone: Its specific antigen is unknown. No much larger clone is present one base from it, and per-base qualities are unavailable.

The research as a whole found: Pairwise subsampling indicated that sequencing depth was expected to affect the degree of clonotype sharing among donors. The genetic and exposure-history diversity represented was limited by the small number of donors. Sampling was restricted to blood, and TCR repertoires in tissues likely differ from the TCR repertoires found in blood. Approximately 5% of naive CD4, roughly 3.6% of naive CD8, roughly 2.5% of memory CD4, and about 0.4% of memory CD8 clonotypes were shared across several donors. Clonotypes shared by all four sorted-subset donors showed higher generation probabilities than non-shared clonotypes. Incomplete sequencing was indicated by rarefaction of sorted-subset datasets, despite the large sequencing depth. Larger estimated clonotype richness was generally found for naive subsets than for memory subsets.

Donors were healthy HIV-negative adults with no recently reported acute infections or vaccinations. Every donor was a Caucasian adult living in Nashville, Tennessee, USA. CD4+ T cells were enriched by magnetic negative selection; naive cells were then positively selected on CD45RA, and the negative fraction formed the memory subset. Blood was collected by leukapheresis, and PBMCs were isolated by Ficoll-Histopaque density gradient centrifugation and then cryopreserved in liquid nitrogen vapor phase. Analytical flow cytometry was used to check the purity and quantity of each magnetically sorted T cell population. Genomic DNA was isolated from every sorted fraction and measured by UV absorbance on a Nanodrop 2000c. Using the deep immunoSEQ assay, TCR CDR3 regions were amplified from genomic DNA by multiplex PCR. Extracted genomic DNA from each cell subset was spread evenly across all wells of several immunoSEQ 96-well plates, with each plate serving as a replicate. For sorted subsets, each replicate PCR was loaded with 200 ng genomic DNA, equivalent to 32,000 or so T cell genomes. The purified libraries were quantified using a Qubit 3.0 fluorometer, sized with a Bioanalyzer 2100, and then quantified again using the KAPA Library Quantification kit. A separate single-read 150-cycle Illumina NextSeq 550 flow cell was used to sequence each immunoSEQ 96-well plate. In the paper's pipeline: The immunoSEQ output contained only junctional sequences without quality scores, so filtering could not match that applied to full-length reads. Sequences were annotated with PyIR, a Python wrapper for IgBLAST v1.9, using IMGT germline references to assign V/J genes and CDR3. Any read was removed if the V/J assignment was weak (E-value above 1e-6), the CDR3 was missing, or the read contained stop codons, out-of-frame junctions, or ambiguous translated residues. V3J clonotypes were defined by identical inferred V gene, J gene, and CDR3 amino acid sequence. To compute the percentage overlap between repertoires, the number of shared unique clonotypes was divided by the size of the smaller repertoire. Richness of each repertoire was evaluated using RTK rarefaction, the Chao1 estimator, and Recon v2.1 estimates of unobserved clonotypes. Generation probabilities for all TCRbeta clonotypes obtained by the gDNA method from several donors were computed using OLGA. TCRdb retrieved this table from immuneACCESS and kept in-frame rearrangements only. Not all clones are present; in checked studies, unresolved V genes account for under half, and no reason is known for the remainder. V, J and clone size are those of that table, while D and trimming were read from the DNA. The sample includes 740,000 or so clones, with 73% observed a single time. Together, the top ten hold more than 1.5% of the sample.

This receptor was identified in a woman aged 30 to 39 in good health. The sample taken for sequencing was memory CD4+ T cells sorted from blood. The cell subset or site label, as the study defines it: CD45RA-negative fraction.

The CDR3 sequence is CATSRAGAAETQYF. Here is the DNA: TGTGCCACCAGCAGAGCTGGCGCTGCGGAGACCCAGTACTTC. This chain is built from TRBV15 and TRBJ2-5; the D gene identity is not certain. Inclusive of the bounding cysteine and phenylalanine, the CDR3 is 14 residues long. Just the 42-base CDR3 DNA is kept, in frame starting at base 1. Cut back by 1 base and 5 bases, the V and J ends lie 11 bases apart. Per the germline V gene (reference sequence), LNHNV is the CDR1 and YYDKDF is the CDR2.